These T cell receptor beta chains were read from a single sample in a study of shared clonotypes between healthy human individuals. Some clones are missing from TCRdb's copy, which holds only in-frame ones; the method was immunoSEQ multiplex PCR. Of some 980,000 clones in the sample, around 80% are singletons; the top ten hold approximately 1.5%. The sequencing input was memory CD4+ T cells sorted from blood. These receptors all come from a man younger than 30 in good health. Each CDR3 is given with its conserved first and last residue. Each record gives: clone size, D gene, V gene, J gene, CDR3 DNA, CDR3 protein. D genes are given only for firm matches. Only part of the rows carry a size: once, few, many, or a class if the clone is expanded.

>-|TRBD2|TRBV2|TRBJ2-2
TGTGCCAACCGGGAGGTGAGGGCCGGGGAGCTGTTTTTT
CANREVRAGELFF
>-|TRBD1|TRBV11-1|TRBJ2-7
TGTGCCAGCAGCGCCGGGACAGCGGCCTACGAGCAGTACTTC
CASSAGTAAYEQYF
>-|-|TRBV27|TRBJ1-2
TGTGCCAGCAGTTTATCGGTTGCAGCCCTCTATGGCTACACCTTC
CASSLSVAALYGYTF
>-|-|TRBV5-4|TRBJ2-3
TGTGCCAGCAGCCCGGGACTCCACACAGATACGCAGTATTTT
CASSPGLHTDTQYF
>many|TRBD1|TRBV10-3|TRBJ2-2
TGTGCCATCAGAGGGGGCAGTACGAACACCGGGGAGCTGTTTTTT
CAIRGGSTNTGELFF
>-|-|TRBV4-3|TRBJ1-1
TGCGCCAGCAGCCAGGATAGTGCAAACCGAGAAGCTTTCTTT
CASSQDSANREAFF
>-|-|TRBV6-5|TRBJ2-5
TGTGCCAGCAGTCCTCTCTCGCCCCAAGAGACCCAGTACTTC
CASSPLSPQETQYF
>once|-|TRBV4-3|TRBJ2-2
TGCGCCAGCAGCCAAGACTCCGGCCGGGAGCTGTTTTTT
CASSQDSGRELFF
>-|TRBD1|TRBV28|TRBJ1-1
TGTGCCAGCAGCCCGATCCCGGGACAGGGGAACACTGAAGCTTTCTTT
CASSPIPGQGNTEAFF
>-|-|TRBV19|TRBJ2-2
TGTGCCAGTAGTATATGGGGCCAGCGCCGGCCGGGTACGAACACCGGGGAGCTGTTTTTT
CASSIWGQRRPGTNTGELFF
>-|-|TRBV7-2|TRBJ2-1
TGTGCCAGCAGCCCTAGAAATTACAATGAGCAGTTCTTC
CASSPRNYNEQFF
>-|TRBD1|TRBV25-1|TRBJ2-7
TGTGCCAGCAGGGACAGGGGGCCCTACGAGCAGTACTTC
CASRDRGPYEQYF
>-|-|TRBV5-1|TRBJ1-2
TGCGCCAGCAGCCCTCAAACAGGCCAATATGGCTACACCTTC
CASSPQTGQYGYTF
>-|TRBD1|TRBV7-9|TRBJ1-1
TGTGCCAGCAGCCTCGGGACAGCTGAAGCTTTCTTT
CASSLGTAEAFF
>-|-|TRBV6-5|TRBJ2-2
TGTGCCAGCAGTTACTCGATGGCGGGGAACACCGGGGAGCTGTTTTTT
CASSYSMAGNTGELFF
>-|-|TRBV7-2|TRBJ1-4
TGTGCCAGCAGCCCCTCTATGGGTTCTGAAAAACTGTTTTTT
CASSPSMGSEKLFF
>-|TRBD2|TRBV28|TRBJ2-1
TGTGCCAGCAGTCCAAGACTAGCGGGGCCCTACAATGAGCAGTTCTTC
CASSPRLAGPYNEQFF
>-|TRBD2|TRBV12-5|TRBJ2-3
TGTGCTAGTGGTTTGAGCGGGGCGGCAGATACGCAGTATTTT
CASGLSGAADTQYF
>-|-|TRBV30|TRBJ1-2
TGTGCCTGGCGGCAGACGGCTCACTATGGCTACACCTTC
CAWRQTAHYGYTF
>-|TRBD1|TRBV19|TRBJ2-3
TGTGCCAGTAGTAGCCGGACAGGGGGCGGCACAGATACGCAGTATTTT
CASSSRTGGGTDTQYF
>-|-|TRBV14|TRBJ1-1
TGTGCCAGCAGACCAACCTCCAACACTGAAGCTTTCTTT
CASRPTSNTEAFF
>-|-|TRBV19|TRBJ1-4
TGTGCCAGTAGAGACAGACTTAATGAAAAACTGTTTTTT
CASRDRLNEKLFF
>-|TRBD1|TRBV5-1|TRBJ2-7
TGCGCCAGCAGCTTGACAGGGGGCCCGTCCTACGAGCAGTACTTC
CASSLTGGPSYEQYF
>-|-|TRBV2|TRBJ1-5
TGTGCCAGCAGTCCCAGGGTACCCAATCAGCCCCAGCATTTT
CASSPRVPNQPQHF
>-|-|TRBV6-5|TRBJ1-2
TGTGCCAGCAGTTCCGACAGTAACCACGGTAGTAAAGGCTACACCTTC
CASSSDSNHGSKGYTF
>-|-|TRBV2|TRBJ2-1
TGTGCCAGCAGTGAAAGGCAGGGGTCGGGTAATGAGCAGTTCTTC
CASSERQGSGNEQFF
>-|TRBD1|TRBV9|TRBJ2-3
TGTGCCAGCAGCCCCGGGACAGGTCACACAGATACGCAGTATTTT
CASSPGTGHTDTQYF
>few|-|TRBV27|TRBJ2-7
TGTGCCAGCAGTACCCTAGCGCAAATTTCCTACGAGCAGTACTTC
CASSTLAQISYEQYF
>once|-|TRBV5-6|TRBJ1-2
TGTGCCAGCAGCTTTCTTACAGAACGTACTACCTATGGCTACACCTTC
CASSFLTERTTYGYTF
>-|-|TRBV18|TRBJ1-2
TGTGCCAGCTCACCTTACGATACAGGCTACACCTTC
CASSPYDTGYTF
>few|TRBD2|TRBV2|TRBJ2-3
TGTGCCAGCAAGCGGGAGGGCAACACAGATACGCAGTATTTT
CASKREGNTDTQYF